These T cell receptor beta chains were read from a single sample in a study of shared clonotypes between healthy human individuals. The data were produced by immunoSEQ multiplex PCR, yet TCRdb's version contains in-frame clones alone and is incomplete. The sample has about 2.4 million clones, approximately 90% seen once. The specimen sequenced was naive CD4+ T cells sorted from blood. The origin of the receptors is a man in his late teens or twenties in good health. The CDR3 runs from the conserved cysteine through the conserved F or W. A D gene is named only where the DNA matches it firmly. Only part of the rows carry a size: once, few, many, or a class if the clone is expanded.

D,J,size,V,DNA,CDR3
TRBD2,TRBJ2-7,.,TRBV19,TGTGCCAGTAGTATCCCGGGACTATCCTACGAGCAGTACTTC,CASSIPGLSYEQYF
TRBD1,TRBJ1-4,.,TRBV7-9,TGTGCCAGCAGCCCGACAGGGGGCCTAACTAATGAAAAACTGTTTTTT,CASSPTGGLTNEKLFF
.,TRBJ1-1,once,TRBV10-3,TGTGCCATCAGTGAATGGAACGCTGAAGCTTTCTTT,CAISEWNAEAFF
.,TRBJ1-4,once,TRBV2,TGTGCCAGCATCGCCACGGGTGGGATGGGGGAAAAACTGTTTTTT,CASIATGGMGEKLFF
TRBD1,TRBJ2-1,.,TRBV10-3,TGTGCCATCAGTGGACAGGGGCCCTACAATGAGCAGTTCTTC,CAISGQGPYNEQFF
TRBD1,TRBJ2-1,.,TRBV7-2,TGTGCCAGCAGCCGAAGAGGACAGGGGGCTAATGAGCAGTTCTTC,CASSRRGQGANEQFF
.,TRBJ1-2,.,TRBV4-1,TGCGCCAGCAGCCAAGACGAGGGTTCCTATGGCTACACCTTC,CASSQDEGSYGYTF
.,TRBJ2-2,.,TRBV19,TGTGCCAGTACGCCTAGCAGGAACACCGGGGAGCTGTTTTTT,CASTPSRNTGELFF
.,TRBJ2-7,.,TRBV4-1,TGCGCCAGCAGCCAGGGGACTTCCTACGAGCAGTACTTC,CASSQGTSYEQYF
TRBD1,TRBJ2-3,.,TRBV11-1,TGTGCCAGCAGCAAAGGACAGGGCAACACAGATACGCAGTATTTT,CASSKGQGNTDTQYF
.,TRBJ2-2,.,TRBV9,TGTGCCAGCAGCGTAGGATCGTTCGGGGAGCTGTTTTTT,CASSVGSFGELFF
TRBD1,TRBJ2-7,.,TRBV5-4,TGTGCCAGCAGCACCCGGGACAGGGGGCCCGAGCAGTACTTC,CASSTRDRGPEQYF
TRBD1,TRBJ1-5,few,TRBV19,TGTGCCAGTAGTGGGACAGCCCGAGTGCCCCAGCATTTT,CASSGTARVPQHF
.,TRBJ2-7,.,TRBV5-1,TGCGCCAGCAGCCTGACCGGGACAAAGACCTACGAGCAGTACTTC,CASSLTGTKTYEQYF
.,TRBJ1-4,.,TRBV19,TGTGCCAGTAGTAACAGAGGCGGGTCTAATGAAAAACTGTTTTTT,CASSNRGGSNEKLFF
.,TRBJ1-3,few,TRBV2,TGTGCCAGCAGGAGGGCTGGAAACACCATATATTTT,CASRRAGNTIYF
.,TRBJ1-5,.,TRBV5-6,TGTGCCAGCAGCTTGGGCGGACAACTTGGGGGCAATCAGCCCCAGCATTTT,CASSLGGQLGGNQPQHF
.,TRBJ2-7,.,TRBV6-6,TGTGCCAGCAGCGTACAGGCCCCGGGCTACGAGCAGTACTTC,CASSVQAPGYEQYF
TRBD1,TRBJ1-3,.,TRBV5-5,TGTGCCAGCAGTTTCGGACAGGGGCCTTTCGGAAACACCATATATTTT,CASSFGQGPFGNTIYF
.,TRBJ2-5,.,TRBV10-2,TGCGCCAGCAGCGGGGGGTCAGGGGGCCCGCCCCAGTACTTC,CASSGGSGGPPQYF
.,TRBJ2-4,.,TRBV19,TGTGCCAGTAGTATAGATCAACCGGGACACGACATTCAGTACTTC,CASSIDQPGHDIQYF
.,TRBJ2-7,.,TRBV7-9,TGTGCCAGCAGCTTAGGGCCAGCAACCTACGAGCAGTACTTC,CASSLGPATYEQYF
.,TRBJ2-2,.,TRBV19,TGTGCCAGTAGTATAGACAGGTCGTCCGGGGAGCTGTTTTTT,CASSIDRSSGELFF
.,TRBJ2-5,.,TRBV25-1,TGTGCCAGCAGCCGAATGGGGAGCGAAGAGACCCAGTACTTC,CASSRMGSEETQYF
.,TRBJ2-2,.,TRBV18,TGTGCCAGCTCACCACCGACAGGTCTTACCGGGGAGCTGTTTTTT,CASSPPTGLTGELFF
.,TRBJ2-2,.,TRBV30,TGTGCCTGGAGGGCAAGTAACACCGGGGAGCTGTTTTTT,CAWRASNTGELFF
TRBD2,TRBJ2-1,.,TRBV9,TGTGCCAGCAGCGAACCTAGCGGGAGAGAGGGGAACAATGAGCAGTTCTTC,CASSEPSGREGNNEQFF
TRBD1,TRBJ2-1,few,TRBV7-9,TGTGCCAGCAGCTTAGGGGACAGCTCCTACAATGAGCAGTTCTTC,CASSLGDSSYNEQFF
.,TRBJ1-2,.,TRBV4-1,TGCGCCAGCAGCCACCCCTGGCGATACAATAACTATGGCTACACCTTC,CASSHPWRYNNYGYTF
.,TRBJ1-6,.,TRBV7-9,TGTGCCAGCAGCTCCTCTGGGACCCTCCTTTCATCCCTCCACTTT,CASSSSGTLLSSLHF
.,TRBJ2-3,.,TRBV7-2,TGTGCCAGCAGTCCCCCTCCTGCAGATACGCAGTATTTT,CASSPPPADTQYF
.,TRBJ2-7,once,TRBV21-1,TGTGCCAGCAGCAAGGTTATTTTGCTCGATACCTACGAGCAGTACTTC,CASSKVILLDTYEQYF
.,TRBJ1-5,few,TRBV7-9,TGTGCCAGCAGCCCCGGTCCTGCTCAGCCCCAGCATTTT,CASSPGPAQPQHF
.,TRBJ2-7,.,TRBV5-1,TGCGCCAGCAGCCCCGACACCTACGAGCAGTACTTC,CASSPDTYEQYF
.,TRBJ2-7,.,TRBV25-1,TGTGCCAGCAGTGATAAGCCCTACGAGCAGTACTTC,CASSDKPYEQYF
.,TRBJ1-2,.,TRBV18,TGTGCCAGCTCACCACAACTGTTCATAGGGGACGTGGAGGATGGCTACACCTTC,CASSPQLFIGDVEDGYTF
.,TRBJ1-2,.,TRBV5-8,TGTGCCAGCAGCTTCGGGACCGCTTATGGCTACACCTTC,CASSFGTAYGYTF
.,TRBJ2-2,.,TRBV7-6,TGTGCCAGCAGCTTAGCGGGAGCGAACACCGGGGAGCTGTTTTTT,CASSLAGANTGELFF
.,TRBJ2-1,.,TRBV30,TGTGCCTGGAGTGTTTCCAGCGTACTCTACAATGAGCAGTTCTTC,CAWSVSSVLYNEQFF
.,TRBJ2-5,once,TRBV7-9,TGTGCCAGCAGCGACTCCCAGGAAAGAGGGTACTTC,CASSDSQERGYF
TRBD1,TRBJ1-6,.,TRBV9,TGTGCCAGCAGCGGACGGGACAGTGTAACTTCACCCCTCCACTTT,CASSGRDSVTSPLHF
.,TRBJ2-1,.,TRBV7-9,TGTGCCAGCAGCTTAGAACTTTACGATCAGTTCTTC,CASSLELYDQFF
.,TRBJ2-3,.,TRBV25-1,TGTGCCAGCAGCGCTGTCGGGGGCACAGATACGCAGTATTTT,CASSAVGGTDTQYF
TRBD1,TRBJ1-1,.,TRBV5-1,TGCGCCAGCAGCGCGGGACAGGGAGGTACTGAAGCTTTCTTT,CASSAGQGGTEAFF
.,TRBJ2-3,.,TRBV29-1,TGCAGCGTTGGTTCTAGCACAGATACGCAGTATTTT,CSVGSSTDTQYF
.,TRBJ2-5,.,TRBV5-1,TGCGCCAGCAGCCGCGGGGGCGTGCAAGAGACCCAGTACTTC,CASSRGGVQETQYF
TRBD2,TRBJ2-1,.,TRBV30,TGTGCCTGGAGTGCCGGATACGGGAGGGCCAATGAGCAGTTCTTC,CAWSAGYGRANEQFF
.,TRBJ1-3,.,TRBV11-3,TGTGCCAGCAGCTTAAACGGGGGCTCTGGAAACACCATATATTTT,CASSLNGGSGNTIYF
TRBD1,TRBJ2-2,.,TRBV11-2,TGTGCCAGCGTAAGACAGGGGGCAATTACCGGGGAGCTGTTTTTT,CASVRQGAITGELFF
TRBD1,TRBJ1-6,.,TRBV19,TGTGCCAGTAGAGCCGGACAGGCTAATTCACCCCTCCACTTT,CASRAGQANSPLHF
.,TRBJ1-2,.,TRBV4-1,TGCGCCAGCAGCCTTTCTCTGAACACGAACTATGGCTACACCTTC,CASSLSLNTNYGYTF
.,TRBJ2-5,.,TRBV2,TGTGCCAGCAGTCCGGACAGAAATCAAGAGACCCAGTACTTC,CASSPDRNQETQYF
TRBD2,TRBJ2-1,.,TRBV5-1,TGCGCCAGCAGCTCGGGGGTACTAGCGGCCTCCTACAATGAGCAGTTCTTC,CASSSGVLAASYNEQFF
TRBD1,TRBJ2-5,.,TRBV30,TGTGCCTGGCTACAACAGGGGGCAAAGCAGTACTTC,CAWLQQGAKQYF
.,TRBJ1-1,.,TRBV6-1,TGTGCCAGCACAGGGGACACTGAAGCTTTCTTT,CASTGDTEAFF
.,TRBJ1-1,.,TRBV18,TGTGCCAGCGGACACTCCGGCGCGACTGAAGCTTTCTTT,CASGHSGATEAFF